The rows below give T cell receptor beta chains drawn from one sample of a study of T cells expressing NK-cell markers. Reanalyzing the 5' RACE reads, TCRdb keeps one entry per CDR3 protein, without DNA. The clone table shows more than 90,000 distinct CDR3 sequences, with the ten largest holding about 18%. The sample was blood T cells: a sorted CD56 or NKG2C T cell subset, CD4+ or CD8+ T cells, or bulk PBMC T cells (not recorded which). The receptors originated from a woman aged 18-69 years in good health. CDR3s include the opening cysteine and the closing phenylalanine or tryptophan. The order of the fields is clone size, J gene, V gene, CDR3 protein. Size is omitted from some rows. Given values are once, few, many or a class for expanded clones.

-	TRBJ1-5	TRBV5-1	CASSPGEVSNQPQHF
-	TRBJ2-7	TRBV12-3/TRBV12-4	CASGPTGTGAYEQYF
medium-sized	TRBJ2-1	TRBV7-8	CASNPTGYGEQFF
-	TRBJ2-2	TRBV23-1	CASSQRGQGRRNGTGELFF
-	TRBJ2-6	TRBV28	CASSTGNSGANVLTF
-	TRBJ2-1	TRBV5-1	CASRDRESGRTYNEQFF
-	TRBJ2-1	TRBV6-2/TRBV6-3	CASSLPGLAGYNEQFF
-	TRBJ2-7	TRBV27	CASSLSAGTYEQYF
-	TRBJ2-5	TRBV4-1	CASSQVLAYQETQYF
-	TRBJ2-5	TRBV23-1	CASSRPPPGLAGGRPQETQYF